This entry concerns a single T cell receptor beta chain. Its antigen is unknown. The sample originates from a study of cytomegalovirus exposure and HLA in healthy donors. The PCR had 60 Vbeta and 13 Jbeta primers. Data came from immunoSEQ multiplex PCR; TCRdb stores just in-frame clones and leaves some out. This sample has about 120,000 clones, with about 78% found just once. V trimming: 0 bases; J trimming: 5 bases; junction bases outside the gene matches: 3. Germline V gene sequence: CDR1 LGHNA, CDR2 YSLEER. The CDR3 loop spans 15 amino acids. Study results and caveats: Another analysis was done later, and it associated 15,000 or so TCR beta sequences with HLA alleles at 0.05 false discovery rate. In a later analysis, common viral pathogens appeared linked to several of the most significant clusters.

Nominally healthy donors provided the samples, though records likely missed some immune exposures. This TCR derives from a female donor in good health and CMV-seronegative. J is TRBJ2-1 and V is TRBV4-3, with 8 bases fitting TRBD1. The sample was PBMCs. CDR3 sequence: CASSQDGQGNNEQFF. Here the CDR3 DNA reads TGCGCCAGCAGCCAAGATGGACAGGGAAACAATGAGCAGTTCTTC.